This TCR beta chain is drawn from a study of cytomegalovirus exposure and HLA in healthy donors. Whole-study findings and limits: Some V segments (TRBV6-2 and TRBV6-3 among them) were excluded as indistinguishable. Presence/absence analysis assumed near-uniform sequencing depth across donors.

The PCR contained 60 Vbeta and 13 Jbeta primers. Assay: immunoSEQ multiplex PCR; the TCRdb copy retains only in-frame clones and omits some. The table includes roughly 180,000 clones, about four fifths detected once. This CDR3 spans 13 amino acids. Looked up from germline, CDR1 is MNHNS and CDR2 is SASEGT. V shed 7 bases and J 6 bases; nucleotides not matched to a gene: 7. Details on this clone: The antigen is not known.

As for the donors, each was a healthy bone marrow donor. The receptor was derived from a female donor in good health and CMV-seronegative. This chain links TRBV6-1 with TRBJ1-1; 8 nucleotides agree with TRBD1. The sequencing input was PBMCs. CDR3 bases: TGTGCCAGCACGGCAATACAGGGGGCTGAAGCTTTCTTT. It yields the protein CASTAIQGAEAFF.